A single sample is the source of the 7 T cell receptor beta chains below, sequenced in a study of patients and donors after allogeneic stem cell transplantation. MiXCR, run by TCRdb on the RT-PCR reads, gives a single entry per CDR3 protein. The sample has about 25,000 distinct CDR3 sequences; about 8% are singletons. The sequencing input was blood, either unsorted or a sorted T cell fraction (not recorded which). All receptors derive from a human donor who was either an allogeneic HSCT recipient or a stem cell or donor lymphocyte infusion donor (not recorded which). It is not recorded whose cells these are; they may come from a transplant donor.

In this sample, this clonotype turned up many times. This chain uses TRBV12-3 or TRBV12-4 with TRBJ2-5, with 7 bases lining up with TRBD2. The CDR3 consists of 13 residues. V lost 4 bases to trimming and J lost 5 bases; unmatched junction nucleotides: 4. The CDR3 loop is CASSWGGIETQYF. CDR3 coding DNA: TGTGCCAGCAGTTGGGGAGGGATTGAGACCCAGTACTTC.

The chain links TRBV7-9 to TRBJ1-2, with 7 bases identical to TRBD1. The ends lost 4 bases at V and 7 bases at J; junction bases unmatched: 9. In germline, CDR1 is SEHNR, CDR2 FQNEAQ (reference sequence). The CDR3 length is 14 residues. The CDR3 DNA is TGTGCCAGCAGCTCCCAGGGGGGCACGCTTGGCTACACCTTC. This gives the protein CASSSQGGTLGYTF.

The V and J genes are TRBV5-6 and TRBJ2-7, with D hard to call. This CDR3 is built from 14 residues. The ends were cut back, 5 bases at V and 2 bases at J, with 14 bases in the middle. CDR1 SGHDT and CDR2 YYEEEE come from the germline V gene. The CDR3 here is CASSSGSTPYEQYF. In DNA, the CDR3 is TGTGCCAGCAGTTCCGGGTCAACACCCTACGAGCAGTACTTC. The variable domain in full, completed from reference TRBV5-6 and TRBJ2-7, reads DAGVTQSPTHLIKTRGQQVTLRCSPKSGHDTVSWYQQALGQGPQFIFQYYEEEERQRGNFPDRFSGHQFPNYSSELNVNALLLGDSALYLCASSSGSTPYEQYFGPGTRLTVT.

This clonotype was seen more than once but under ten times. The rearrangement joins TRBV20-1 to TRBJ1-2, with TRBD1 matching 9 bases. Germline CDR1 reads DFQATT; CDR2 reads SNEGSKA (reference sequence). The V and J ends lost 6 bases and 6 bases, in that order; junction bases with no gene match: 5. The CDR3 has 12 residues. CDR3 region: CSAPDRGDGYTF. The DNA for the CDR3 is TGCAGTGCCCCGGACAGGGGTGATGGCTACACCTTC.

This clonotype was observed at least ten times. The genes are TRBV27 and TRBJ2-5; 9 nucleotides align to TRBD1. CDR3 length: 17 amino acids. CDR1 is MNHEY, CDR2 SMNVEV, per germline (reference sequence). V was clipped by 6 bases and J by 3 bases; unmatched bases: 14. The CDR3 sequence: CASSFVLTGGSKETQYF. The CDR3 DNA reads TGTGCCAGCAGCTTCGTTTTGACAGGGGGATCTAAAGAGACCCAGTACTTC.

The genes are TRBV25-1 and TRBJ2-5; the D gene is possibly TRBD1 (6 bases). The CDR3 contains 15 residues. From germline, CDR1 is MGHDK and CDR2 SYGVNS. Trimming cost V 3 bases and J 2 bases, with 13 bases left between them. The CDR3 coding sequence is TGTGCCAGCAGTGACTCCGGACAGATACAAGAGACCCAGTACTTC. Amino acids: CASSDSGQIQETQYF.

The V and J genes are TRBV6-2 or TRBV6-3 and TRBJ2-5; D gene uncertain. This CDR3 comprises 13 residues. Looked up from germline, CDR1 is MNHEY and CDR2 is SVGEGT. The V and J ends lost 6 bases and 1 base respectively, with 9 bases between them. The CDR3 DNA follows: TGTGCCAGCAGCCTACTTATCCAAGAGACCCAGTACTTC. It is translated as CASSLLIQETQYF.